This T cell receptor (beta chain) was recovered during a study of shared clonotypes between healthy human individuals. Study in general: A few men and two women, aged 18 to 49, were donors.

Turning to this clone: Its specificity is unknown. Other DNA sequences in the same sample also yield this CDR3.

The method was immunoSEQ multiplex PCR; TCRdb's version includes in-frame clones alone and lacks a portion of them. The table records 450,000 to 600,000 clones, approximately 79% of them present only once. The CDR3 covers 16 residues. J gave up 3 bases and V 0 bases, and 4 bases lay outside the gene matches. In germline, CDR1 is SGDLS, CDR2 YYNGEE. General observations from the study: Tissues were not sampled, only blood, and their repertoires likely differ. It was expected that sequencing depth would affect clonotype sharing among donors.

V and J are TRBV9 and TRBJ2-3, with 10 bases lining up with TRBD2. The sequenced sample was PBMCs. This clonotype originated in a woman in her forties in good health. Some clones in this sample may be carry-over from other donors' samples. CDR3 amino acids: CASSVVGLAATDTQYF. Written as DNA, the CDR3 is TGTGCCAGCAGCGTAGTCGGACTAGCGGCAACAGATACGCAGTATTTT.